These 2 T cell receptor beta chains share one sample of origin, sequenced in a study of beta chain features in type 1 diabetes (dated by TCRdb to the late 2010s). The library came from the immunoSEQ multiplex PCR assay. All of the isolated RNA was reverse transcribed with the High Capacity cDNA Reverse Transcription Kit, so expressed TCRB transcripts were sequenced. As stored in TCRdb, this immuneACCESS dataset retains in-frame rearrangements with V and J assigned. A fraction of the clones does not appear; measured against another copy, unresolved V genes explain less than half of the discrepancy, and the remainder lacks a known reason. The table for this sample lists hundreds of thousands of clones; roughly 11% of them were counted only once. The top ten clones comprise 0.04% to 0.05% of the sample. The sequenced sample consisted of naive CD4+ T cells from blood. The cell subset or site label, as the study defines it: true naive CD4+ T cells. All receptors come from a woman between 18 and 29 years old in good health.

The V gene is TRBV7-3, the J gene TRBJ2-1; TRBD1 aligns across 8 bases. V gave up 7 bases and J gave up 4 bases; unmatched junction bases: 9. The germline gives CDR1 SGHTA, CDR2 FQGTGA. The CDR3 covers 15 residues. The CDR3 reads CASTSRGLLYNEQFF. For the CDR3, the DNA is TGTGCCAGCACCTCCAGGGGGCTTCTTTACAATGAGCAGTTCTTC.

J is TRBJ2-1 and V is TRBV11-3; D possibly corresponds to TRBD2 (5 bases). V lost 5 bases, J lost 6 bases, and 14 bases lay in between. This CDR3 comprises 14 residues. Germline-derived CDR1 and CDR2 are SGHNT and YENEEA. CDR3 region: CASSAELVANEQFF. The CDR3 bases are TGTGCCAGCAGCGCCGAACTAGTCGCCAATGAGCAGTTCTTC.